This TCR beta chain came from a study of PD-1 blockade in classical Hodgkin lymphoma. Sequencing used immunoSEQ multiplex PCR; TCRdb keeps in-frame clones, though not all of them. The sample records more than 30,000 clones, more than 60% being singletons. Time point noted: cycle 4 day 1 (C4D1), after around six weeks of nivolumab. Each patient relapsed following autologous stem cell transplantation, and prior brentuximab vedotin exposure differed. The CDR3 spans 13 residues. The trim removed 4 bases at V and 8 bases at J, leaving 7 bases unmatched. The germline V gene encodes CDR1 SGHDT and CDR2 YYEEEE.

The chain uses TRBV5-6 and TRBJ1-1; 8 positions match TRBD1. Sequences were derived from peripheral blood mononuclear cells (PBMCs), sampled before the fourth cycle of nivolumab. This sequence was found in a human donor with classical Hodgkin lymphoma. The CDR3 region is CASSPRTGIEAFF. CDR3 sequence (DNA): TGTGCCAGCAGCCCTAGGACAGGGATCGAAGCTTTCTTT.